These 5 T cell receptor beta chains came from one sample sequenced in a study of siplizumab effects on memory and regulatory T cells. Sequencing was performed with immunoSEQ multiplex PCR; in TCRdb, only in-frame clones are kept and a portion is missing. The repertoire holds 75,000 to 100,000 clones, with 85% to 95% as singletons. Material: non-Treg CD4+ T cells sorted from blood. These receptors all stem from a human donor in good health.

This clone appeared once. This rearrangement joins TRBV30 to TRBJ1-3; 8 nucleotides align to TRBD1. The germline gives CDR1 GTSNPN, CDR2 SVGIG (reference sequence). V gave up 0 bases and J gave up 3 bases; unmatched junction bases: 10. There are 17 residues in the CDR3. CDR3 nucleotides: TGTGCCTGGAGTGTACCTCGGACAGGGATGGTTGGAAACACCATATATTTT. Its translation is CAWSVPRTGMVGNTIYF.

V and J are TRBV5-4 and TRBJ2-5; no clear D gene. CDR1 is SGHNT, CDR2 YYREEE, per germline (reference sequence). The CDR3 has 14 amino acids. Trimming stripped 3 bases from V and 1 base from J, with 10 bases between. The CDR3 nucleotides read TGTGCCAGCAGCTCCGGCTCACTCCAAGAGACCCAGTACTTC. Amino acid sequence: CASSSGSLQETQYF.

V is TRBV18 and J is TRBJ1-5; D is unclear. Germline CDR1 reads KGHSH; CDR2 reads LQKENI. CDR3 size: 13 residues. The germline V and J ends were trimmed by 1 base and 4 bases, with 5 bases remaining between them. Here the CDR3 reads CASSPQGNQPQHF. The CDR3, as DNA: TGTGCCAGCTCACCACAGGGAAATCAGCCCCAGCATTTT.

This clone came up once. The chain is built from TRBV7-8 and TRBJ1-3, with unresolved D. The germline gives CDR1 SGHVS, CDR2 FQNEAQ. Trimming shortened V by 5 bases and J by 4 bases, and 18 bases separated the two germline ends. The CDR3 sequence is 16 residues long. CDR3 loop: CASSAREHLPGNTIYF. DNA for the CDR3: TGTGCCAGCAGCGCAAGGGAACATCTGCCAGGAAACACCATATATTTT.

The rearrangement uses TRBV6-1 and TRBJ2-1; the D gene is possibly TRBD1 (5 bases). The V end was cut by 6 bases, the J end by 15 bases, with 18 bases between. The CDR3 spans 12 residues. Germline CDR1 reads MNHNS; CDR2 reads SASEGT. The CDR3 coding sequence is TGTGCCAGCAGAGACAGCCAGAGTCAGCCGTTCTTC. Protein sequence: CASRDSQSQPFF.